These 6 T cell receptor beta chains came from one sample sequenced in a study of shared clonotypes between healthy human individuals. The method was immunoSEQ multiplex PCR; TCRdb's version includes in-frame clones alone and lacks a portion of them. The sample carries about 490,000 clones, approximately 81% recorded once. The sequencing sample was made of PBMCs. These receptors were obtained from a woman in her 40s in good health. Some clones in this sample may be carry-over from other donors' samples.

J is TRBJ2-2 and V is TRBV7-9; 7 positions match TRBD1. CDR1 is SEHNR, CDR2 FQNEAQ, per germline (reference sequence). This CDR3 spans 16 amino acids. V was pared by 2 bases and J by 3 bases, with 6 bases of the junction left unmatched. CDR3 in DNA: TGTGCCAGCAGCTTATTGTTAGGGGGCTACACCGGGGAGCTGTTTTTT. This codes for CASSLLLGGYTGELFF. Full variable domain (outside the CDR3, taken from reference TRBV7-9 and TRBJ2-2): DTGVSQNPRHKITKRGQNVTFRCDPISEHNRLYWYRQTLGQGPEFLTYFQNEAQLEKSRLLSDRFSAERPKGSFSTLEIQRTEQGDSAMYLCASSLLLGGYTGELFFGEGSRLTVL.

DNA of the CDR3: TGTGCCAGTAGTAGGGGCAACTCTGGAAACACCATATATTTT. Its translation: CASSRGNSGNTIYF. This chain links TRBV19 with TRBJ1-3, with D possibly being TRBD1 (5 bases). The V end lost 4 bases, the J end lost 0 bases, and 7 bases lay between the germline ends. The CDR3 totals 14 residues. In germline, CDR1 is LNHDA, CDR2 SQIVND (reference sequence).

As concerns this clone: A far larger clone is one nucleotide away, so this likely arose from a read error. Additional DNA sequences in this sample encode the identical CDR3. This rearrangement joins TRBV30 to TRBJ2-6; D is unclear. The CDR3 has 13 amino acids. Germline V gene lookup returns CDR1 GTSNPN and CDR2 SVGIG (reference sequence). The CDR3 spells CAWSFGGANVLTF. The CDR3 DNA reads TGTGCATGGAGTTTTGGTGGGGCCAACGTCCTGACTTTC. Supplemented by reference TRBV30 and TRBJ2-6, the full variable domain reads SQTIHQWPATLVQPVGSPLSLECTVEGTSNPNLYWYRQAAGRGLQLLFYSVGIGQISSEVPQNLSASRPQDRQFILSSKKLLLSDSGFYLCAWSFGGANVLTFGAGSRLTVL.

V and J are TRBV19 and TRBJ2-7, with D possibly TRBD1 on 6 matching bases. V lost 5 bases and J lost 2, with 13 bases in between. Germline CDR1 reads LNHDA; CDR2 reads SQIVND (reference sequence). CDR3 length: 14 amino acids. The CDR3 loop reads CASSFNRVPYEQYF. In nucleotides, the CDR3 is TGTGCCAGTAGTTTTAACAGGGTTCCCTACGAGCAGTACTTC.

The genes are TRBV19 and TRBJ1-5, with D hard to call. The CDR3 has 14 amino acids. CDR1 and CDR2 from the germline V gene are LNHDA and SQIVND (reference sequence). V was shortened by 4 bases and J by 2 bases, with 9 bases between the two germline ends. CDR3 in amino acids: CASSNPLGNQPQHF. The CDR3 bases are TGTGCCAGTAGTAACCCTCTAGGCAATCAGCCCCAGCATTTT.

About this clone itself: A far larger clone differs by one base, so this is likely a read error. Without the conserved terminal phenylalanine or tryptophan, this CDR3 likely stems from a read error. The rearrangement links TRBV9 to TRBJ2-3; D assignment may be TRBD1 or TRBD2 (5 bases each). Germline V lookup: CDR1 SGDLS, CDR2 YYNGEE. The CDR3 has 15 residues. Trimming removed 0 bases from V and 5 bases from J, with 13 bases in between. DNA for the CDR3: TGTGCCAGCAGCGTAGAAGGGACGGACGGAGATACGCAGTATGTT. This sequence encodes CASSVEGTDGDTQYV.